Below, 21 T cell receptor beta chains from the same sample are listed, as sequenced in a study of blood T cell repertoires in COVID-19. Method: immunoSEQ multiplex PCR; TCRdb's copy keeps in-frame clones and lacks some. The table has about 120,000 clones, around 87% seen once; the top ten hold about 4%. Sequencing was performed on peripheral blood. These receptors came from a woman aged 55-75 years with COVID-19, enrolled during active disease.

The chain joins TRBV2 to TRBJ2-1; the match to TRBD1 covers 7 bases. The germline V gene has CDR1 SNHLY and CDR2 FYNNEI. Trimming took 7 bases from V and 6 from J; bases not matched to a gene: 9. The CDR3 has 14 residues. The CDR3 is CASKGQPSINEQFF. CDR3 sequence (DNA): TGTGCCAGCAAGGGACAGCCATCCATCAATGAGCAGTTCTTC.

The chain links TRBV5-6 to TRBJ2-5; 7 nucleotides align to TRBD1. CDR3 length: 15 residues. Trimming removed 4 bases from V and 5 bases from J; junction bases left unmatched: 11. Germline loops: CDR1 SGHDT, CDR2 YYEEEE. CDR3 nucleotides: TGTGCCAGCAGCCCGACGACAGGGTCAATCGAGACCCAGTACTTC. Protein sequence: CASSPTTGSIETQYF.

This chain joins TRBV29-1 and TRBJ2-3; no reliable D call. CDR1 SQVTM and CDR2 ANQGSEA come from the germline V gene. Between the trimmed V and J ends, which lost 4 bases and 1 base, there was a span of 9 bases. The CDR3 has 13 residues. The CDR3 sequence: CSVGSLGTDTQYF. CDR3 DNA sequence: TGCAGCGTTGGGTCTCTAGGCACAGATACGCAGTATTTT.

The gene calls are TRBV7-2 and TRBJ2-7; 8 bases fit TRBD2. Trimming took 1 base from V and 6 from J; bases not matched to a gene: 5. The CDR3 runs 14 residues. CDR1 is SGHTA and CDR2 is FQGNSA in the germline V gene. The CDR3 DNA reads as TGTGCCAGCAGCTTAGTAGTAGCGGGGCGCGAGCAGTACTTC. Translation gives CASSLVVAGREQYF.

The chain couples TRBV6-5 to TRBJ1-1; 8 bases fit TRBD1. This CDR3 is built from 12 residues. V shed 4 bases, J shed 6 bases, and the junction held 1 base outside the gene matches. Germline values: CDR1 MNHEY, CDR2 SVGAGI. CDR3: CASSWDRPEAFF. The CDR3 DNA follows: TGTGCCAGCAGTTGGGACAGGCCTGAAGCTTTCTTT.

The J gene is TRBJ2-7, the V gene TRBV4-3; 8 positions match TRBD1. The CDR3 sequence is 17 residues long. V dropped 4 bases and J dropped 0; count of bases not matched to a gene: 11. The germline V gene has CDR1 LGHNA and CDR2 YSLEER. The CDR3 DNA reads as TGCGCCAGCAGCCGTGGACAGGGTTTGGGGGTCTCCTACGAGCAGTACTTC. It yields the protein CASSRGQGLGVSYEQYF.

The chain carries TRBV10-2 and TRBJ1-1; TRBD1 might be the D (6 bases). Germline V lookup: CDR1 WSHSY, CDR2 SAAADI. CDR3 length: 13 amino acids. The V end lost 6 bases, the J end lost 0 bases, and 8 bases lay between the germline ends. Here the CDR3 reads CASRDSMNTEAFF. Here the CDR3 DNA reads TGCGCCAGCAGGGACAGCATGAACACTGAAGCTTTCTTT.

CDR3 region: CASSSAAGWDTEAFF. The DNA for the CDR3 is TGTGCCAGCAGCTCCGCCGCGGGGTGGGACACTGAAGCTTTCTTT. The V and J genes are TRBV11-2 and TRBJ1-1; D remains unclear. Germline lookup yields CDR1 SGHAT and CDR2 FQNNGV. V lost 4 bases and J 3 bases, leaving 15 bases between the germline ends. The CDR3 is 15 amino acids.

V is TRBV2 and J is TRBJ2-1, with D unresolved. Germline V gene lookup returns CDR1 SNHLY and CDR2 FYNNEI. This CDR3 spans 13 amino acids. The V gene lost 5 bases and the J gene lost 13 bases, with 18 bases spanning the gap. The DNA for the CDR3 is TGTGCCAGCAGTTCTCCCACCCCTAGTAGACAGTTCTTC. It specifies CASSSPTPSRQFF. Full variable domain (missing parts from reference TRBV2 and TRBJ2-1): EPEVTQTPSHQVTQMGQEVILRCVPISNHLYFYWYRQILGQKVEFLVSFYNNEISEKSEIFDDQFSVERPDGSNFTLKIRSTKLEDSAMYFCASSSPTPSRQFFGPGTRLTVL.

The J gene is TRBJ2-5, the V gene TRBV24-1; 9 bases agree with TRBD2. This CDR3 spans 13 amino acids. Germline values: CDR1 KGHDR, CDR2 SFDVKD. The V and J ends lost 4 bases and 8 bases, in that order; junction bases with no gene match: 4. CDR3 sequence reads: CATSEGGTSTQYF. The CDR3 DNA reads as TGTGCCACCAGTGAGGGAGGGACTAGCACCCAGTACTTC.

The chain joins TRBV7-5 to TRBJ2-2; the DNA was not used to check the table's D call, TRBD2. TRBV7-5 is annotated as a pseudogene. The CDR3 has 14 residues. The CDR3 bases are TGTGCCAGAAGCCCTGCCCCGGCGGGCGGGGAGCTGTTTTTT. Its translation: CARSPAPAGGELFF.

CDR3 coding DNA: TGTGCCAGCAGTCCCACAGAAACAAACACTGAAGCTTTCTTT. Translated: CASSPTETNTEAFF. V usage is TRBV6-5 and J usage is TRBJ1-1; the D is unclear. CDR1 and CDR2 from the germline V gene are MNHEY and SVGAGI. The CDR3 covers 14 residues. V gave up 5 bases and J gave up 2 bases, with 12 bases separating them.

The gene calls are TRBV7-9 and TRBJ1-5; a weak D match, TRBD1 (6 bases). The V gene lost 5 bases and the J gene lost 8 bases, with 10 bases spanning the gap. The CDR3 loop spans 12 amino acids. Germline CDR1 is SEHNR and CDR2 is FQNEAQ (reference sequence). Here the CDR3 DNA reads TGTGCCAGCAGCCAGACAGGAGAGCCCCAGCATTTT. Its protein product is CASSQTGEPQHF.

J is TRBJ1-2 and V is TRBV6-5; D call uncertain. Trimming took off 4 bases at V and 4 bases at J, with 13 bases between the two ends. CDR1 MNHEY and CDR2 SVGAGI come from the germline V gene. The CDR3 is 14 amino acids. The CDR3 DNA sequence: TGTGCCAGCAGTTCTCGGCAGGAAATCTATGGCTACACCTTC. Translated, it gives CASSSRQEIYGYTF.

This chain connects TRBV9 to TRBJ2-1, with TRBD1 identical over 7 bases. The trim removed 4 bases at V and 6 bases at J, leaving 13 bases unmatched. The CDR3 sequence is 16 residues long. Germline V gene lookup returns CDR1 SGDLS and CDR2 YYNGEE. The CDR3 DNA reads TGTGCCAGCAGCTATAATAAGGACAGGTTAGGCAATGAGCAGTTCTTC. Its translation is CASSYNKDRLGNEQFF.

This chain uses TRBV6-2 or TRBV6-3 with TRBJ1-2; D not certain. Trimming left V 5 bases short and J 7 bases short, with 11 bases between. The CDR3 is 12 amino acids. Germline V gene sequence: CDR1 MNHEY, CDR2 SVGEGT. For the CDR3, the DNA is TGTGCCAGCAGTGACACCTACGCTGGCTACACCTTC. It encodes CASSDTYAGYTF.

The rearrangement links TRBV9 to TRBJ2-7, with TRBD2 identical over 7 bases. This CDR3 has 13 residues. The J segment lost 6 bases and the V segment lost 0 bases, leaving 3 bases of the junction unmatched. The germline gives CDR1 SGDLS, CDR2 YYNGEE. The CDR3 spells CASSVGEGGEQYF. CDR3 nucleotides: TGTGCCAGCAGCGTAGGGGAGGGCGGCGAGCAGTACTTC.

The CDR3 protein is CASSPTGVVSGYTF. Here the CDR3 DNA reads TGTGCCAGCAGCCCGACAGGGGTCGTAAGTGGCTACACCTTC. The chain uses TRBV3-1 (or the pseudogene TRBV3-2) and TRBJ1-2; 8 bases match TRBD1. Trimming removed 4 bases from V and 7 bases from J; junction bases left unmatched: 8. The V gene's germline CDR1 is LGHDT and CDR2 YNNKEL (reference sequence). The CDR3 extends over 14 amino acids.

The chain joins TRBV3-1 (or the pseudogene TRBV3-2) to TRBJ2-5, with 14 bases that match TRBD2. This CDR3 has 16 residues. After removal of 4 bases from V and 5 bases from J, the junction contained 6 bases not matched to a gene. The germline gives CDR1 LGHDT, CDR2 YNNKEL (reference sequence). The CDR3 DNA follows: TGTGCCAGCAGCCTCCTGACTAGCGGGGGGGCTGAGACCCAGTACTTC. Its translation is CASSLLTSGGAETQYF.

V usage is TRBV3-1 (or the pseudogene TRBV3-2) and J usage is TRBJ2-2; D possibly corresponds to TRBD2 (6 bases). CDR3 length: 13 residues. The V end was cut by 4 bases, the J end by 4 bases, with 7 bases between. Germline V lookup: CDR1 LGHDT, CDR2 YNNKEL (reference sequence). This chain's CDR3 is CASSPAGTGELFF. For the CDR3, the DNA is TGTGCCAGCAGCCCAGCGGGCACCGGGGAGCTGTTTTTT.

This sequence joins TRBV11-1 and TRBJ1-1; D is unresolved. The CDR3 extends over 16 amino acids. V lost 6 bases and J lost 0, with 17 bases in between. Germline lookup yields CDR1 SGHAT and CDR2 FQDESV (reference sequence). CDR3 nucleotide sequence: TGTGCCAGCAGGTCCCCCGGCGGATCCCTGAACACTGAAGCTTTCTTT. Its protein product is CASRSPGGSLNTEAFF. The full variable domain, its missing parts supplied by reference TRBV11-1 and TRBJ1-1, is EAEVAQSPRYKITEKSQAVAFWCDPISGHATLYWYRQILGQGPELLVQFQDESVVDDSQLPKDRFSAERLKGVDSTLKIQPAELGDSAMYLCASRSPGGSLNTEAFFGQGTRLTVV.